These 22 T cell receptor beta chains share one sample of origin, sequenced in a study of control samples from healthy donors and cancer patients. Repertoires were generated with immunoSEQ multiplex PCR, while TCRdb's copy carries only in-frame clones and drops some. Among about 230,000 clones listed, around 79% were seen once. Sequenced input: PBMCs. The origin of the receptors is a woman aged 55 to 70 with lung cancer.

The genes are TRBV6-5 and TRBJ1-4; 8 nucleotides match TRBD1. Germline CDR1 and CDR2: MNHEY and SVGAGI. Germline trimming cut 7 bases from V and 8 bases from J; bases unmatched to any gene: 6. The CDR3 covers 13 residues. The chain's CDR3 is CASTGTGYEKLFF. The CDR3, as DNA: TGTGCCAGCACCGGGACAGGATACGAAAAACTGTTTTTT.

This rearrangement joins TRBV11-3 to TRBJ1-3, with a weak D call TRBD1 (5 bases). The CDR3 consists of 16 residues. Germline-derived CDR1 and CDR2 are SGHNT and YENEEA. V lost 5 bases, J lost 4 bases, and 18 bases lay in between. CDR3 coding DNA: TGTGCCAGCAGCCTGGGGACCGCCGTCGGGGGAAACACCATATATTTT. Translating it yields CASSLGTAVGGNTIYF.

The DNA for the CDR3 is TGCGCCAGCAGCCGAAGACGGGATGCAACTAATGAAAAACTGTTTTTT. This gives the protein CASSRRRDATNEKLFF. This chain connects TRBV4-1 to TRBJ1-4, with D hard to call. Germline V gene data show CDR1 as MGHRA and CDR2 as YSYEKL. CDR3 length: 16 amino acids. Trimming cost V 4 bases and J 0 bases, with 12 bases left between them.

The chain joins TRBV6-5 to TRBJ2-3, with D uncertain. The germline V gene encodes CDR1 MNHEY and CDR2 SVGAGI. The CDR3 consists of 13 residues. The V and J ends lost 4 bases and 2 bases respectively, with 7 bases between them. The CDR3 DNA follows: TGTGCCAGCAGTTTTTCCCCCACAGATACGCAGTATTTT. Translation: CASSFSPTDTQYF.

This chain uses TRBV21-1 with TRBJ2-7; the tabulated D call, TRBD2, remains unverified against the DNA. TRBV21-1 is reported as a pseudogene. This CDR3 contains 11 residues. For the CDR3, the DNA is TGTGCCAGCAGCAAACAGCGACCGCGGTACTTC. Translation gives CASSKQRPRYF.

CDR3 nucleotides: TGTGCCAGCTCATCCGGGACAGACTTCTACGAGCAGTACTTC. This codes for CASSSGTDFYEQYF. The V call is TRBV18, the J call TRBJ2-7; TRBD1 matches 7 bases. The CDR3 has 14 residues. V lost 5 bases and J lost 3; bases outside the gene matches: 7. Germline CDR1 reads KGHSH; CDR2 reads LQKENI.

This chain links TRBV5-6 with TRBJ2-7, with TRBD2 as a possible D gene (5 bases). Per the germline V gene, CDR1 is SGHDT and CDR2 is YYEEEE. This CDR3 is 12 amino acids long. Trimming took 3 bases from V and 9 from J, leaving 13 bases between them. As DNA, the CDR3 is TGTGCCAGCAGCTCGACTACCTTCAGGCAGTACTTC. Translated, it gives CASSSTTFRQYF.

The chain links TRBV6-6 to TRBJ2-2; maybe TRBD2 (6 bases). The V gene lost 5 bases and the J gene lost 3 bases, with 19 bases spanning the gap. This CDR3 contains 17 residues. The germline gives CDR1 MNHNY, CDR2 SVGAGI (reference sequence). The DNA for the CDR3 is TGTGCCAGCAGTCGCACCGCGACTAGTATTTACACCGGGGAGCTGTTTTTT. It yields the protein CASSRTATSIYTGELFF.

J is TRBJ2-5 and V is TRBV5-1; D gene ambiguous. V was clipped by 5 bases and J by 5 bases, with 13 bases between them. Germline V lookup: CDR1 SGHRS, CDR2 YFSETQ. This CDR3 spans 13 amino acids. The CDR3 protein is CASRAGPGETQYF. The CDR3 region has the DNA TGCGCCAGCAGGGCCGGGCCTGGGGAGACCCAGTACTTC.

This chain links TRBV19 with TRBJ1-4; D perhaps matches TRBD1 (5 bases). V lost 6 bases, J lost 5 bases, and 13 bases lay in between. The germline CDR1 and CDR2 sequences are LNHDA and SQIVND (reference sequence). The CDR3 covers 14 residues. CDR3 nucleotide sequence: TGTGCCAGTAGAGCGGTGGGGGGGAATGAAAAACTGTTTTTT. Translated: CASRAVGGNEKLFF.

J is TRBJ1-1 and V is TRBV6-5; D ambiguous. Germline V gene data show CDR1 as MNHEY and CDR2 as SVGAGI. Trimming took off 7 bases at V and 1 base at J, with 10 bases between the two ends. There are 13 residues in the CDR3. CDR3 sequence (DNA): TGTGCCAGCACTCCTAGACAGAACACTGAAGCTTTCTTT. The encoded protein is CASTPRQNTEAFF.

This clone was picked up a small number of times. The chain combines TRBV14 with TRBJ2-5; 10 bases fit TRBD1. The germline V gene has CDR1 SGHDN and CDR2 FVKESK. The CDR3 extends over 15 amino acids. V was pared by 4 bases and J by 5 bases, with 7 bases of the junction left unmatched. The CDR3 protein is CASSLGQGEWETQYF. The DNA for the CDR3 is TGTGCCAGCAGCCTCGGACAGGGGGAGTGGGAGACCCAGTACTTC.

This chain connects TRBV4-1 to TRBJ2-7; perhaps D is TRBD1 or TRBD2 (6 bases each). The V gene's germline CDR1 is MGHRA and CDR2 YSYEKL. The CDR3 consists of 18 residues. Trimming cost V 2 bases and J 0 bases, with 20 bases left between them. CDR3 in amino acids: CASSQYRLEGGISYEQYF. In nucleotides, the CDR3 is TGCGCCAGCAGCCAATATCGGTTGGAGGGGGGAATCTCCTACGAGCAGTACTTC.

The chain employs TRBV2 and TRBJ1-2, with 8 bases identical to TRBD1. The CDR3 contains 13 residues. Germline V lookup: CDR1 SNHLY, CDR2 FYNNEI. V lost 2 bases to trimming and J lost 4 bases; unmatched junction nucleotides: 0. The CDR3 here is CASSEQGAYGYTF. In DNA, the CDR3 is TGTGCCAGCAGTGAACAGGGGGCCTATGGCTACACCTTC.

V and J are TRBV18 and TRBJ2-3, with 10 bases lining up with TRBD2. CDR3 length: 15 residues. Germline loops: CDR1 KGHSH, CDR2 LQKENI. Losses at the gene ends were 3 bases for V and 5 bases for J; bases not matched to a gene: 5. CDR3 bases: TGTGCCAGCTCACCGGAGGCTAGCGGGGGAGATACGCAGTATTTT. It yields the protein CASSPEASGGDTQYF.

In this sample, this clone turned up once. The rearrangement uses TRBV30 and TRBJ2-7; tentatively, D is TRBD2 (6 bases). V lost 2 bases to trimming and J lost 6 bases, with 11 bases between them. This CDR3 has 12 amino acids. Germline CDR1 is GTSNPN and CDR2 is SVGIG (reference sequence). CDR3 amino acids: CAWSSRGGEQYF. The CDR3 DNA reads as TGTGCCTGGAGTTCGAGGGGAGGCGAGCAGTACTTC. The complete variable domain, with remaining parts taken from reference TRBV30 and TRBJ2-7, reads SQTIHQWPATLVQPVGSPLSLECTVEGTSNPNLYWYRQAAGRGLQLLFYSVGIGQISSEVPQNLSASRPQDRQFILSSKKLLLSDSGFYLCAWSSRGGEQYFGPGTRLTVT.

This clone was observed once. J is TRBJ2-1 and V is TRBV5-6; perhaps TRBD2 as D (6 bases). The CDR3 totals 14 residues. Germline CDR1 SGHDT, CDR2 YYEEEE. The V end was cut by 0 bases, the J end by 6 bases, with 10 bases between. The CDR3 is CASSLAGVGNEQFF. Written as DNA, the CDR3 is TGTGCCAGCAGCTTGGCGGGGGTGGGCAATGAGCAGTTCTTC.

The chain links TRBV11-2 to TRBJ2-4, with unresolved D. CDR3 length equals 13 residues. Germline CDR1 is SGHAT and CDR2 is FQNNGV. V lost 4 bases and J lost 4, with 8 bases in between. The CDR3 protein is CASSSTLKNIQYF. DNA of the CDR3: TGTGCCAGCAGCTCCACCCTTAAAAACATTCAGTACTTC.

This rearrangement joins TRBV7-9 to TRBJ1-5; possible D gene TRBD1, 6 bases. This CDR3 has 18 residues. Germline-derived CDR1 and CDR2 are SEHNR and FQNEAQ (reference sequence). Trimming cost V 1 base and J 3 bases, with 19 bases left between them. CDR3 loop: CASSLVPRGEYTNQPQHF. Written as DNA, the CDR3 is TGTGCCAGCAGCTTAGTCCCTAGGGGGGAGTATACCAATCAGCCCCAGCATTTT.

The J gene is TRBJ1-1, the V gene TRBV11-2; D is ambiguous. Germline assignment: CDR1 SGHAT and CDR2 FQNNGV. With 2 bases removed from V and 9 bases from J, the gap between germline ends came to 10 bases. The length of the CDR3 is 12 residues. DNA for the CDR3: TGTGCCAGCAGCTTAAATGTTCCTAAAGCTTTCTTT. This translates into CASSLNVPKAFF.

This clone showed up just a few times. This sequence joins TRBV19 and TRBJ1-4; tentative D call: TRBD1 (5 bases). Germline assignment: CDR1 LNHDA and CDR2 SQIVND (reference sequence). V lost 5 bases to trimming and J lost 0 bases, with 10 bases between them. The CDR3 is 15 amino acids. This CDR3 reads CASSSRGATNEKLFF. In DNA form, the CDR3 reads TGTGCCAGTAGTTCAAGGGGTGCAACTAATGAAAAACTGTTTTTT.

The chain recombines TRBV5-6 with TRBJ2-3; TRBD2 agrees at 11 bases. V shed 4 bases, J shed 1 base, and the junction held 5 bases outside the gene matches. Germline CDR1 SGHDT, CDR2 YYEEEE. CDR3 size: 16 residues. The CDR3 DNA is TGTGCCAGCAGCCTGACTAGCGGGGCGCGCACAGATACGCAGTATTTT. Its protein is CASSLTSGARTDTQYF.